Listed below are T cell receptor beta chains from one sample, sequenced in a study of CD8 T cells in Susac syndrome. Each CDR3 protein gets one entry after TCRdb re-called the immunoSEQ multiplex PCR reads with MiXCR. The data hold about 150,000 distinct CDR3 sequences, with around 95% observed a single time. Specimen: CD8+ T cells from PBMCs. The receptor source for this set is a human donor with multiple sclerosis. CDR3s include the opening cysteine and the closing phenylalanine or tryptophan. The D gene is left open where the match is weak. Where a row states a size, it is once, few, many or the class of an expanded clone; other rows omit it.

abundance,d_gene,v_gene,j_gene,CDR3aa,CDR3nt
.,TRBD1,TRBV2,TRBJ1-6,CASNGGQGNSPLHF,TGTGCCAGCAACGGCGGACAGGGAAATTCACCCCTCCACTTT
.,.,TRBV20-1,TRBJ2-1,CSARGTNYNEQFF,TGCAGTGCTAGAGGGACGAACTACAATGAGCAGTTCTTC
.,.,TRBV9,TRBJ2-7,CASSPRLGQASYEQYF,TGTGCCAGCAGCCCCCGCCTGGGACAAGCCTCCTACGAGCAGTACTTC
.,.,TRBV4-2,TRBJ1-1,CASRQGGGTEAFF,TGTGCCAGCAGACAGGGAGGAGGCACTGAAGCTTTCTTT
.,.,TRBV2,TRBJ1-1,CASSPGTYDLEAFF,TGTGCCAGCAGTCCCGGGACATACGATCTCGAAGCTTTCTTT
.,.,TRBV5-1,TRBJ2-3,CASSFIAADTQYF,TGCGCCAGCAGCTTTATAGCCGCAGATACGCAGTATTTT
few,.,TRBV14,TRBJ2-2,CASSAGSTGELFF,TGTGCCAGCTCGGCAGGGTCGACCGGGGAGCTGTTTTTT
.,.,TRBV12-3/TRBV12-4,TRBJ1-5,CASTDTGQPQHF,TGTGCCAGCACGGACACAGGCCAGCCCCAGCATTTT
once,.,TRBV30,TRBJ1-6,CAWRGRDGPNSPLHF,TGTGCCTGGAGAGGAAGGGACGGACCTAATTCACCCCTCCACTTT
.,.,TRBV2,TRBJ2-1,CASSEGYNEQFF,TGTGCCAGCAGTGAAGGGTACAATGAGCAGTTCTTC
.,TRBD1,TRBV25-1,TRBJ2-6,CASRPGQGAISGANVLTF,TGTGCCAGCAGACCGGGACAGGGGGCTATCTCTGGGGCCAACGTCCTGACTTTC
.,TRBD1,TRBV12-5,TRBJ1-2,CASGLEDREGTF,TGTGCTAGTGGTTTGGAAGACAGGGAAGGAACCTTC
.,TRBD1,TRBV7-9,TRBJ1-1,CASSLPTGTANTEAFF,TGTGCCAGCAGCTTACCTACCGGGACAGCGAACACTGAAGCTTTCTTT
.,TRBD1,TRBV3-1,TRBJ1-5,CASSQGLRTGGLSKPQHF,TGTGCCAGCAGCCAAGGATTGCGGACAGGGGGCCTTAGCAAGCCCCAGCATTTT
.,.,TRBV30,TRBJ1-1,CARGGFAEAFF,TGCGCTCGAGGGGGGTTCGCTGAAGCTTTCTTT
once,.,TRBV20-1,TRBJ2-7,CSAPKPEINGEQYF,TGCAGTGCTCCCAAACCGGAAATTAATGGCGAGCAGTACTTC
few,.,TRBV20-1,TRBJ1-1,CSARPEAFF,TGCAGTGCTAGGCCTGAAGCTTTCTTT
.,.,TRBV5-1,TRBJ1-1,CASSFQGSTEAFF,TGCGCCAGCAGCTTTCAGGGGAGCACTGAAGCTTTCTTT
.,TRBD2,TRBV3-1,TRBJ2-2,CASTSRASGNTGELFF,TGTGCCAGCACCTCACGGGCTAGCGGCAACACCGGGGAGCTGTTTTTT
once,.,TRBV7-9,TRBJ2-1,CASSHGTDSYNEQFF,TGTGCCAGCAGCCACGGGACTGACTCCTACAATGAGCAGTTCTTC
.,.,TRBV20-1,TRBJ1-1,CSADKSLNTEAFF,TGCAGTGCTGACAAGAGCCTTAACACTGAAGCTTTCTTT
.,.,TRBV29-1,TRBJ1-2,CSVEDLYGYTF,TGCAGCGTTGAAGACCTCTATGGCTACACCTTC
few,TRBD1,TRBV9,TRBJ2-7,CASSPGRGQSYEQYF,TGTGCCAGCAGTCCCGGCAGGGGGCAGTCCTACGAGCAGTACTTC
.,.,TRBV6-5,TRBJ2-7,CASSYGGSPNEQYF,TGTGCCAGCAGTTACGGGGGCTCTCCGAACGAGCAGTACTTC
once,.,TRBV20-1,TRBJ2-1,CSASTQSSYNEQFF,TGCAGTGCTAGCACCCAGAGCTCCTACAATGAGCAGTTCTTC
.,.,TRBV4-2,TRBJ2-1,CASSQDLGSNEQFF,TGTGCCAGCAGCCAAGACCTCGGGAGCAATGAGCAGTTCTTC
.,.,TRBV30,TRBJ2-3,CAWSRTGSTDTQYF,TGTGCCTGGAGTCGCACAGGGAGCACAGATACGCAGTATTTT
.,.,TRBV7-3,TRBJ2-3,CASSSYPVDTQYF,TGTGCCAGCAGCTCATATCCGGTGGATACGCAGTATTTT
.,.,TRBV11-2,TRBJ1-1,CASSSVEAFF,TGTGCCAGCAGTAGCGTTGAAGCTTTCTTT
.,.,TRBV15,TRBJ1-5,CAIGEGYSNQPQHF,TGTGCCATTGGTGAGGGGTATAGCAATCAGCCCCAGCATTTT
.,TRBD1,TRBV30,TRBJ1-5,CAWSEGQMNQPQHF,TGTGCCTGGAGTGAGGGACAGATGAACCAGCCCCAGCATTTT
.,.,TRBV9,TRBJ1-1,CASRGEGWDTEAFF,TGTGCCAGCAGAGGAGAGGGTTGGGACACTGAAGCTTTCTTT
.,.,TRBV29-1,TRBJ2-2,CSVEGGSTNTGELFF,TGCAGCGTTGAAGGGGGGTCCACGAACACCGGGGAGCTGTTTTTT
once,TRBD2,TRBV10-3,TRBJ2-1,CAITSGAGGDNEQFF,TGTGCCATCACCTCCGGAGCGGGGGGGGACAATGAGCAGTTCTTC
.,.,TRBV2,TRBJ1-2,CASRDIGSNYGYTF,TGTGCCAGCAGGGATATAGGGTCTAACTATGGCTACACCTTC
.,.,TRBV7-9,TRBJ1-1,CASKGGNTEAFF,TGTGCCAGCAAGGGGGGGAACACTGAAGCTTTCTTT
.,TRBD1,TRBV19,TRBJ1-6,CASRSRTGYNSPLHF,TGTGCCAGTAGAAGCCGGACAGGGTATAATTCACCCCTCCACTTT
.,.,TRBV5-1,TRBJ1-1,CASSPASGVEAFF,TGCGCCAGCAGCCCCGCGTCCGGGGTGGAAGCTTTCTTT
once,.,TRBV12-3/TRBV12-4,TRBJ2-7,CASSYLALEVEQYF,TGTGCCAGCAGTTACCTAGCTTTAGAAGTGGAGCAGTACTTC
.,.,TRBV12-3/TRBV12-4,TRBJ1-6,CASSLEYGNSPLHF,TGTGCCAGCAGTTTAGAGTATGGTAATTCACCCCTCCACTTT
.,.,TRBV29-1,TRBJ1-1,CSVRDGGNTEAFF,TGCAGCGTCAGGGACGGGGGGAACACTGAAGCTTTCTTT
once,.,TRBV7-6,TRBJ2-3,CASSPHPSTDTQYF,TGTGCCAGCAGCCCCCATCCCAGCACAGATACGCAGTATTTT
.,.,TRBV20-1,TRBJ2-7,CSARRRTTEQYF,TGCAGTGCTCGAAGACGGACTACCGAGCAGTACTTC
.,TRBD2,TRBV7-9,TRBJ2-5,CASSLEVWGGSQETQYF,TGTGCCAGCAGCTTGGAGGTTTGGGGGGGAAGCCAAGAGACCCAGTACTTC
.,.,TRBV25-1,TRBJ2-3,CASRAGDEAEYF,TGTGCCAGCAGGGCTGGGGACGAGGCGGAGTATTTT
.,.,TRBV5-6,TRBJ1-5,CASSPLWPLLDSNQPQHF,TGTGCCAGCAGCCCCCTGTGGCCTCTACTCGACAGCAATCAGCCCCAGCATTTT
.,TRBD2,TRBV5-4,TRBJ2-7,CASSFSGGVYEQYF,TGTGCCAGCAGCTTCTCCGGGGGGGTATACGAGCAGTACTTC
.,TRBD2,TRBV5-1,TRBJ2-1,CASSLRLAGGRYNEQFF,TGCGCCAGCAGCCTGAGACTAGCGGGGGGCCGCTACAATGAGCAGTTCTTC
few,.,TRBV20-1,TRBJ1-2,CSVGGQGNYGYTF,TGCAGTGTGGGCGGGCAGGGCAACTATGGCTACACCTTC
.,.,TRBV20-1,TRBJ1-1,CSARVTEAEAFF,TGCAGTGCTAGAGTGACAGAAGCTGAAGCTTTCTTT
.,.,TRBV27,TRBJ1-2,CASSPFGLNSGYTF,TGTGCCAGCAGTCCCTTCGGACTCAACTCCGGCTACACCTTC
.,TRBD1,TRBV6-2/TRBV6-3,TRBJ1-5,CASREGGGRVQPQHF,TGTGCCAGCAGAGAAGGGGGCGGGCGTGTTCAGCCCCAGCATTTT
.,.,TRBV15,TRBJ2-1,CATSRGQQEQFF,TGTGCCACCAGCAGAGGTCAACAGGAGCAGTTCTTC
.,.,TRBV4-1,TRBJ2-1,CASSRDGTGLEEQFF,TGCGCCAGCAGCCGGGACGGCACAGGCCTAGAGGAGCAGTTCTTC
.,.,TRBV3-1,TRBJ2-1,CASSQDLGAGDEQFF,TGTGCCAGCAGCCAGGATCTGGGGGCCGGGGATGAGCAGTTCTTC
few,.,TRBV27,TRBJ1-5,CASSFQGNQPQHF,TGTGCCAGCAGTTTCCAGGGCAATCAGCCCCAGCATTTT
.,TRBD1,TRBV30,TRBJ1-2,CAYPGQGHGYTF,TGTGCCTACCCGGGACAGGGACATGGCTACACCTTC